The clone carrying this T cell receptor beta chain has just a few counts. The V gene lost 8 bases and the J gene lost 2 bases, with 9 bases spanning the gap. The V gene's germline CDR1 is MNHNY and CDR2 SVGAGI (reference sequence). The CDR3 covers 12 residues. This entry is derived from a study of spatial heterogeneity in lung cancer. Overall study context: Compared with alpha-chain sequences, beta-chain sequences were consistently detected in greater numbers. For the average unique TCR and UMI combination, more than nine occurrences appeared in raw reads.

This sample's time point: sample taken at primary tumor resection. Sequencing of whole RNA from tumor, nontumor lung or frozen PBMC involved no sorting. Approximately 70 TRACERx patients with early, untreated non-small cell lung cancer donated samples. Individually, TCR cDNA molecules were each labelled with a unique molecular identifier. MiXCR, applied by TCRdb to the 5' RACE reads, yields one record per CDR3 protein. The sample records about 82,000 distinct CDR3 sequences, around 12% being singletons. The TCR was taken from a male donor with early-stage non-small cell lung cancer. The gene calls are TRBV6-6 and TRBJ1-2; D gene unclear. Sequenced material: PBMCs, taken at surgery. The CDR3 coding sequence is TGTGCCAGCGGAGGGTCCAACTATGGCTACACCTTC. Amino acids: CASGGSNYGYTF.